The entry that follows covers one T cell receptor (beta chain) sequence. What it recognizes is unknown. Trimming took off 0 bases at V and 0 bases at J, with 14 bases between the two ends. The CDR3 runs 17 residues. Germline V gene lookup returns CDR1 SGHVS and CDR2 FNYEAQ. The data are from a study of cytomegalovirus exposure and HLA in healthy donors. Study-wide context: Per a later analysis, the approximately 620 first-cohort and 95 to 150 validation repertoires shared one platform. Study-wide points: Rare TCR sequences dominated, though some public TCRs recurred in many donors. The study listed approximately 160 cytomegalovirus-associated TCR beta chains.

The repertoire was sequenced with immunoSEQ multiplex PCR; TCRdb's copy has only in-frame clones and lacks some. The sample has about 130,000 clones, around 96% seen once; the top ten hold about 1.7%. The TCR was taken from a man younger than 30 in good health and CMV-seronegative. Sequenced sample: PBMCs. V and J are TRBV7-6 and TRBJ1-2; D unresolved. CDR3 bases: TGTGCCAGCAGCTTAGCGAGATCGGAGGAAACTAACTATGGCTACACCTTC. Translation: CASSLARSEETNYGYTF. Supplemented by reference TRBV7-6 and TRBJ1-2, the full variable domain reads GAGVSQSPRYKVTKRGQDVALRCDPISGHVSLYWYRQALGQGPEFLTYFNYEAQQDKSGLPNDRFSAERPEGSISTLTIQRTEQRDSAMYRCASSLARSEETNYGYTFGSGTRLTVV.